The rows below give T cell receptor beta chains drawn from one sample of a study of blood T cell repertoires in COVID-19. TCRdb keeps only in-frame clones here, not all; method: immunoSEQ multiplex PCR. Seen here are nearly 250,000 clones, 90% observed once, and the top ten hold less than 0.9%. Material for sequencing was PBMCs or T cells enriched from blood (not recorded which). Source of these receptors: a man aged 45 to 65 who had been exposed to COVID-19. The CDR3 runs from the conserved cysteine through the conserved F or W. D genes are given only for firm matches. Some rows have no size entry. The others give once, few or many, or a class for an expanded clone.

J gene	clone size	D gene	V gene	CDR3 protein
TRBJ1-4	NA	NA	TRBV5-1	CASSLAGSSNEKLFF
TRBJ2-1	NA	TRBD2	TRBV10-3	CAISESRLAGDNEQFF
TRBJ1-2	NA	NA	TRBV21-1	CASSNQGRGDYGYTF
TRBJ1-3	NA	NA	TRBV19	CASSIRGRIYF
TRBJ1-6	once	NA	TRBV5-1	CASSFLGGSSPLHF
TRBJ1-2	few	NA	TRBV5-1	CASSLISSTGRRGGYTF
TRBJ1-1	NA	NA	TRBV5-4	CASSSGVQGNTEAFF
TRBJ2-7	NA	TRBD2	TRBV4-2	CASSHWTSGGSYEQYF
TRBJ2-5	once	NA	TRBV5-1	CASSLVPEETQYF
TRBJ2-1	NA	TRBD2	TRBV9	CASSVLAGGLYNEQFF
TRBJ1-2	NA	TRBD1	TRBV11-2	CASSLEGQGAYGYTF
TRBJ2-7	once	NA	TRBV7-3	CASSLPGVVNEQYF
TRBJ1-1	NA	TRBD1	TRBV27	CASSLQGATEAFF
TRBJ2-1	NA	TRBD2	TRBV10-2	CASSGWEGRNEQFF
TRBJ2-1	NA	NA	TRBV21-1	CASTKTSRRNRSYNEQFF
TRBJ2-3	NA	NA	TRBV3-1/TRBV3-2	CASSLRRGWPSTDTQYF
TRBJ1-2	NA	TRBD1	TRBV9	CASSASRDRQNGYTF
TRBJ2-3	NA	TRBD2	TRBV2	CASSPGTRSTDTQYF
TRBJ1-1	once	TRBD1	TRBV10-1	CASTKNGTGVSTEAFF
TRBJ1-1	NA	NA	TRBV28	CASSFRSTEAFF
TRBJ1-2	NA	NA	TRBV18	CASSPVDRHYGYTF
TRBJ1-5	NA	NA	TRBV12-1	CASSPLYQPQHF
TRBJ2-3	NA	TRBD2	TRBV20-1	CSASSTSGDTDTQYF
TRBJ1-5	NA	NA	TRBV28	CASSLAPLDQPQHF
TRBJ2-3	NA	TRBD1	TRBV3-1/TRBV3-2	CASSLRQGVIDTQYF
TRBJ1-2	NA	NA	TRBV4-1	CASSQEWSGRYGYTF
TRBJ2-3	NA	TRBD2	TRBV28	CASYPLVTSVNQDTQYF
TRBJ2-1	NA	TRBD2	TRBV7-3	CASSSGLADNEQFF
TRBJ2-3	NA	NA	TRBV18	CASSQRQRRTDTQYF
TRBJ2-7	few	TRBD1	TRBV5-6	CASSVDGTGGREQYF
TRBJ1-2	NA	NA	TRBV19	CASSFRLGTRYGYTF
TRBJ1-1	NA	NA	TRBV27	CASSFEARGTEAFF
TRBJ2-7	NA	NA	TRBV5-4	CASSLSGQPSYEQYF
TRBJ1-3	once	NA	TRBV28	CASSTQGSGNTIYF
TRBJ2-2	NA	NA	TRBV5-6	CASSGALNTGELFF
TRBJ1-1	few	NA	TRBV29-1	CSVEGRRTEAFF
TRBJ1-5	NA	NA	TRBV28	CASSLLSWAGNQPQHF
TRBJ1-6	NA	NA	TRBV10-3	CAIRGSDNSPLHF
TRBJ2-1	NA	NA	TRBV5-5	CASSPGHSVYNEQFF
TRBJ2-3	NA	TRBD2	TRBV18	CASSPRLAGITDTQYF
TRBJ1-3	NA	NA	TRBV5-4	CASSLDSGNTIYF
TRBJ1-5	NA	TRBD1	TRBV5-1	CASSLGGTGVRGSNQPQHF
TRBJ2-7	NA	NA	TRBV15	CATSRDPGGNEQYF
TRBJ2-1	NA	NA	TRBV5-4	CASSTGLYYNEQFF